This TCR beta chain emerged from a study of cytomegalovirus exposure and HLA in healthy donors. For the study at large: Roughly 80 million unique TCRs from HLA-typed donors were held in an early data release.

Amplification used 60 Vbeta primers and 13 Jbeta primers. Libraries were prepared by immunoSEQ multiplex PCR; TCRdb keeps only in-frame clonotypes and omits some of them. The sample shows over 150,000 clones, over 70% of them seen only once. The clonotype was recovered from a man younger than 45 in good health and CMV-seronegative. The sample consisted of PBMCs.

The chain's CDR3 is CASMTGETQYF. The CDR3 bases are TGTGCCAGCATGACAGGGGAGACCCAGTACTTC. The rearrangement uses TRBV27 and TRBJ2-5; 7 nucleotides align to TRBD1. Germline V gene data show CDR1 as MNHEY and CDR2 as SMNVEV (reference sequence). Losses at the gene ends were 7 bases for V and 5 bases for J; bases not matched to a gene: 1. The CDR3 sequence is 11 residues long.